This T cell receptor (beta chain) was sequenced for a study of T cells in localized non-small cell lung cancer. Study-wide results and caveats: In adjacent lung appeared a median around 60 of the top 100 tumor clones.

This CDR3 is built from 15 residues. The germline V gene encodes CDR1 MGHDK and CDR2 SYGVNS. Trimming shortened V by 2 bases and J by 6 bases, and 11 bases separated the two germline ends. About this clone: The target antigen is unknown.

Some clones are missing from TCRdb's copy, which holds only in-frame ones; the method was immunoSEQ multiplex PCR. In the table there are 15,000 to 20,000 clones, about 86% of which are singletons. The source is a male donor aged 60 or over with stage III lung adenocarcinoma. The genes are TRBV25-1 and TRBJ1-6; D might be TRBD1 (6 bases). The sequenced sample was peripheral blood, obtained before any cancer treatment. CDR3 residues: CASSEGTQFNSPLHF. CDR3 nucleotides: TGTGCCAGCAGTGAAGGGACACAGTTTAATTCACCCCTCCACTTT.